Listed here is a single TCR beta chain. As defined, naive CD8 cells were CD45RO-negative and positively selected for CCR7, with terminally differentiated effector memory CD45RA+ cells excluded. These data come from a study of shared clonotypes between healthy human individuals. Profiled with immunoSEQ multiplex PCR; TCRdb holds only in-frame clones, not every one. The data contain around 700,000 clones, about 91% of them singletons. The material sequenced was naive CD8+ T cells sorted from blood. The sequence came from a man aged 30 to 45 in good health.

The CDR3 DNA sequence: TGCGCCAGCAGCCACCCGACAGGGATACACAATGAGCAGTTCTTC. Translation gives CASSHPTGIHNEQFF. The gene calls are TRBV4-1 and TRBJ2-1; TRBD1 matches at 7 bases. Trimming removed 3 bases from V and 5 bases from J; junction bases left unmatched: 7. The CDR3 has 15 residues. CDR1 MGHRA and CDR2 YSYEKL come from the germline V gene.